This T cell receptor beta chain came from a study of Ad26.COV2.S vaccination and SARS-CoV-2 variants. Here immunoSEQ multiplex PCR was the method, and the copy in TCRdb shows in-frame clones only, minus some. The sample contains roughly 400,000 clones, around 91% of which appear only once. This clone has just one count. Germline V gene sequence: CDR1 SEHNR, CDR2 FQNEAQ (reference sequence). J gave up 1 base and V 4 bases, and 5 bases lay outside the gene matches. This CDR3 has 15 amino acids. The treatment denotes: over 15 received Ad26.COV2.S at low or high dose, single or two shots; 5 received placebo; per-sample allocation not given. Sampling occurred on day 63 after the first vaccine or placebo injection.

This TCR was recovered from a person between 18 and 65 years old who received the Ad26.COV2.S COVID-19 vaccine or a placebo. The sample here was peripheral blood, taken in a trial of Ad26.COV2.S vaccine versus placebo. The chain couples TRBV7-9 to TRBJ2-3; the match to TRBD1 covers 7 bases. The CDR3 DNA reads TGTGCCAGCAGCTCCAGGGGGTGGGGCACAGATACGCAGTATTTT. The encoded protein is CASSSRGWGTDTQYF.